This TCR beta chain stems from a study of beta chain features in type 1 diabetes. Germline V lookup: CDR1 SGHRS, CDR2 YFSETQ. V shed 4 bases, J shed 4 bases, and the junction held 6 bases outside the gene matches. This CDR3 region has 15 residues. About this clone: What it recognizes is unknown.

Study observations and caveats: Highly expressing activated T cells could be over-counted with a cDNA template. VDJ junctions from type 1 diabetes patients carried fewer insertions and larger deletions. When Type 1 diabetes patients were examined, their TCRB CDR3s proved moderately but significantly shorter in all four CD4+ subsets.

As every portion of the isolated RNA was reverse transcribed, the sequencing read expressed TCRB transcripts. The average read count of naive, central memory and regulatory T cell samples was some 3.8 million. Data came from immunoSEQ multiplex PCR; TCRdb stores just in-frame clones and leaves some out. The table has 240,000 or so clones, approximately 14% seen once; the top ten hold roughly 0.02%. The TCR originated in a man aged 25 to 45 with type 1 diabetes. V usage is TRBV5-1 and J usage is TRBJ2-3; 10 positions agree with TRBD1. Specimen: naive CD4+ T cells from blood. This CDR3 is CASSKGQGRADTQYF. The CDR3 DNA reads as TGCGCCAGCAGCAAGGGACAGGGGAGAGCAGATACGCAGTATTTT.